This T cell receptor (beta chain) was captured in a study of blood T cell repertoires in COVID-19. Across the whole study: COVID-19 samples from acute and convalescent phases originated in the United States, Italy and Spain. The analysed material was cDNA or gDNA that came from T cells, B-cell-depleted T cells, or PBMCs.

Looked up from germline, CDR1 is LGHDT and CDR2 is YNNKEL (reference sequence). The CDR3 totals 15 residues. Germline trimming cut 4 bases from V and 8 bases from J; bases unmatched to any gene: 11. Original processing notes: Estimation of nucleated cell counts was performed using reference gene primer amplification. Sequenced by immunoSEQ multiplex PCR; TCRdb stores in-frame clones only, minus some. V, J and clone size reflect that table, while D and trimming were determined from the DNA. The table includes roughly 45,000 clones, 86% detected once. The clonotype comes from a man aged 55-75 years with active COVID-19. The V gene is TRBV3-1 (or the pseudogene TRBV3-2), the J gene TRBJ2-1; 7 bases fit TRBD2. The source material was peripheral blood. The CDR3 is CASSLWTRRKDEQFF. In nucleotides, the CDR3 is TGTGCCAGCAGCCTTTGGACTAGAAGGAAGGATGAGCAGTTCTTC.